What follows are 27 T cell receptor beta chains derived from one specimen sequenced in a study of cytomegalovirus exposure and HLA in healthy donors. TCRdb keeps only in-frame clones here, not all; method: immunoSEQ multiplex PCR. The sample has about 360,000 clones; roughly 85% are singletons. The sample consisted of PBMCs. These TCRs come from a woman aged 18-29 years in good health and CMV-seronegative.

The chain uses TRBV6-1 and TRBJ2-7; possible D gene TRBD2, 5 bases. Germline V CDR1 and CDR2: MNHNS, SASEGT. This CDR3 region has 16 residues. V lost 0 bases, J lost 2 bases, and 14 bases lay in between. In nucleotides, the CDR3 is TGTGCCAGCAGTGAAGCGGTACGAGGGTTTACCTACGAGCAGTACTTC. Its protein product is CASSEAVRGFTYEQYF.

This chain uses TRBV6-5 with TRBJ1-1; unclear D gene. Germline lookup yields CDR1 MNHEY and CDR2 SVGAGI. V lost 2 bases and J 0 bases, leaving 7 bases between the germline ends. The CDR3 runs 14 residues. The CDR3 is CASSYGLLNTEAFF. CDR3 sequence (DNA): TGTGCCAGCAGTTACGGACTCCTGAACACTGAAGCTTTCTTT.

V and J are TRBV7-9 and TRBJ1-5; D perhaps matches TRBD1 (6 bases). This CDR3 spans 16 amino acids. Trimming removed 5 bases from V and 0 bases from J, with 14 bases in between. The germline CDR1 and CDR2 sequences are SEHNR and FQNEAQ (reference sequence). CDR3: CASSRGQPHSNQPQHF. CDR3 DNA: TGTGCCAGCAGCCGAGGACAGCCACATAGCAATCAGCCCCAGCATTTT.

This rearrangement joins TRBV6-4 to TRBJ2-3; tentative D call: TRBD1 (7 bases). The CDR3 is made up of 19 amino acids. The V gene lost 2 bases and the J gene lost 1 base, with 22 bases spanning the gap. In germline, CDR1 is MRHNA, CDR2 SNTAGT. The CDR3 spells CASSDPRGTAPGGTDTQYF. CDR3 DNA sequence: TGTGCCAGCAGTGACCCAAGGGGGACAGCGCCGGGGGGCACAGATACGCAGTATTTT.

The chain uses TRBV29-1 and TRBJ2-3, with D perhaps matching TRBD1 (5 bases). The CDR3 is made up of 16 amino acids. CDR1 SQVTM and CDR2 ANQGSEA come from the germline V gene. The V gene lost 0 bases and the J gene lost 4 bases, with 17 bases spanning the gap. The DNA of the CDR3 is TGCAGCGTTGAAGACTACCAGGGATTTGAGGCAGATACGCAGTATTTT. Amino acids: CSVEDYQGFEADTQYF.

The V and J genes are TRBV6-1 and TRBJ2-3, with 12 bases aligning to TRBD2. V lost 3 bases, J lost 6 bases, and 7 bases stayed unmatched. The CDR3 totals 16 residues. Germline V gene data show CDR1 as MNHNS and CDR2 as SASEGT. The CDR3 spells CASSESLAGGADTQYF. DNA for the CDR3: TGTGCCAGCAGTGAGTCACTAGCGGGGGGTGCGGATACGCAGTATTTT.

V and J are TRBV5-1 and TRBJ1-5; no clear D. The V end lost 0 bases, the J end lost 3 bases, and 10 bases lay between the germline ends. The CDR3 sequence is 15 residues long. Germline loops: CDR1 SGHRS, CDR2 YFSETQ. The CDR3 region has the DNA TGCGCCAGCAGCTTGGAATCTCCTTTCAATCAGCCCCAGCATTTT. Encoded protein: CASSLESPFNQPQHF. Complete variable domain (other parts from reference TRBV5-1 and TRBJ1-5): KAGVTQTPRYLIKTRGQQVTLSCSPISGHRSVSWYQQTPGQGLQFLFEYFSETQRNKGNFPGRFSGRQFSNSRSEMNVSTLELGDSALYLCASSLESPFNQPQHFGDGTRLSIL.

This chain uses TRBV2 with TRBJ2-7, with 12 nucleotides matching TRBD2. The CDR3 length is 17 residues. CDR1 and CDR2 (germline): SNHLY, FYNNEI. The ends lost 4 bases at V and 2 bases at J; junction bases unmatched: 9. The CDR3, as DNA: TGTGCCAGCAGTGTGGGGCCCGGACTAGCGGGAACCTACGAGCAGTACTTC. Protein: CASSVGPGLAGTYEQYF.

This chain links TRBV7-7 with TRBJ2-2, with 8 bases fitting TRBD2. The CDR3 covers 19 residues. CDR1 and CDR2 from the germline V gene are SSHAT and FNYEAQ (reference sequence). After removal of 1 base from V and 6 bases from J, the junction contained 16 bases not matched to a gene. CDR3: CASSLGVRTGGHPPGELFF. In DNA, the CDR3 is TGTGCCAGCAGCTTAGGGGTCCGTACGGGGGGGCATCCTCCCGGGGAGCTGTTTTTT.

This sequence joins TRBV6-1 and TRBJ2-7; 10 bases line up with TRBD2. The CDR3 is 15 amino acids. The J segment lost 9 bases and the V segment lost 6 bases, leaving 14 bases of the junction unmatched. The germline V gene has CDR1 MNHNS and CDR2 SASEGT. The CDR3 region has the DNA TGTGCCAGCAGGACGGAAGGGCTAGCGGGGGTGAGGCAGTACTTC. This codes for CASRTEGLAGVRQYF.

Here the CDR3 reads CASSSVTDTQYF. CDR3 bases: TGTGCCAGCAGTTCCGTCACAGATACGCAGTATTTT. The rearrangement uses TRBV6-5 and TRBJ2-3; D remains ambiguous. The CDR3 totals 12 residues. Germline V lookup: CDR1 MNHEY, CDR2 SVGAGI. Trimming cost V 4 bases and J 2 bases, with 4 bases left between them.

CDR3 amino acids: CASSSQSMNTEAFF. In DNA, the CDR3 is TGTGCCAGCAGCTCACAGAGTATGAACACTGAAGCTTTCTTT. V gene TRBV11-1 combines with J gene TRBJ1-1; D uncertain. The CDR3 length is 14 residues. Trimming shortened V by 4 bases and J by 0 bases, and 9 bases separated the two germline ends. CDR1 is SGHAT and CDR2 is FQDESV in the germline V gene (reference sequence). Drawing the rest from reference TRBV11-1 and TRBJ1-1, the complete variable domain is EAEVAQSPRYKITEKSQAVAFWCDPISGHATLYWYRQILGQGPELLVQFQDESVVDDSQLPKDRFSAERLKGVDSTLKIQPAELGDSAMYLCASSSQSMNTEAFFGQGTRLTVV.

The chain has TRBV2 and TRBJ1-1; tentative D call: TRBD1 (5 bases). The CDR3 totals 13 residues. Germline V lookup: CDR1 SNHLY, CDR2 FYNNEI. The ends were cut back, 9 bases at V and 0 bases at J, with 11 bases in the middle. The CDR3 nucleotides are TGTGCCAGGACAGTTAATATGAACACTGAAGCTTTCTTT. It encodes CARTVNMNTEAFF.

This chain connects TRBV6-6 to TRBJ2-5; possible D gene TRBD2, 6 bases. The CDR3 loop spans 14 amino acids. Germline V gives CDR1 MNHNY, CDR2 SVGAGI (reference sequence). Trimming pared 11 bases from V and 1 base from J, leaving 17 bases between. CDR3 in amino acids: CASRASDIQETQYF. The CDR3 coding sequence is TGTGCCTCCCGGGCTAGCGACATCCAAGAGACCCAGTACTTC.

The V gene is TRBV9, the J gene TRBJ2-2, with D possibly being TRBD1 (6 bases). Trimming stripped 4 bases from V and 4 bases from J, with 14 bases between. Looked up from germline, CDR1 is SGDLS and CDR2 is YYNGEE. The CDR3 extends over 15 amino acids. This CDR3 is CASSPQGMGTGELFF. The CDR3 DNA is TGTGCCAGCAGCCCCCAGGGGATGGGCACCGGGGAGCTGTTTTTT.

The genes are TRBV28 and TRBJ2-7; weak D call: TRBD2 (6 bases). With 3 bases removed from V and 5 bases from J, the gap between germline ends came to 23 bases. Germline CDR1 MDHEN, CDR2 SYDVKM. CDR3 length equals 17 residues. CDR3 in amino acids: CASSFKSFVGGSHEQYF. CDR3 nucleotides: TGTGCCAGCAGTTTTAAGTCCTTTGTTGGAGGGAGTCACGAGCAGTACTTC.

The gene calls are TRBV6-1 and TRBJ2-5, with D maybe TRBD1 (6 bases). The V gene's germline CDR1 is MNHNS and CDR2 SASEGT. The CDR3 spans 16 residues. V shed 4 bases and J shed 4 bases, with 19 bases lying between them. In DNA, the CDR3 is TGTGCCAGCAGTGGAGGACCAGGGGTGGTGGGAGAGACCCAGTACTTC. Encoded protein: CASSGGPGVVGETQYF.

The rearrangement links TRBV5-1 to TRBJ2-1; TRBD2 matches at 12 bases. J lost 10 bases, V lost 6 bases, and 11 bases had no gene match. Germline loops: CDR1 SGHRS, CDR2 YFSETQ. The length of the CDR3 is 15 residues. CDR3 loop: CASNRARLAGDEQFF. CDR3 DNA: TGCGCCAGCAATCGCGCTAGACTAGCGGGAGACGAGCAGTTCTTC.

This rearrangement joins TRBV2 to TRBJ2-1, with 7 nucleotides matching TRBD2. This CDR3 spans 15 amino acids. The J segment lost 0 bases and the V segment lost 8 bases, leaving 7 bases of the junction unmatched. Germline assignment: CDR1 SNHLY and CDR2 FYNNEI. Here the CDR3 DNA reads TGTGCCAGCGGGTCGACTAGCAGCTCCTACAATGAGCAGTTCTTC. This encodes CASGSTSSSYNEQFF.

The V gene is TRBV21-1, the J gene TRBJ2-7; TRBD1 reflects the table's D call only, with no check against the DNA. TRBV21-1 corresponds to a pseudogene. The CDR3 extends over 14 amino acids. DNA of the CDR3: TGTGCCAGCAGGGCTTTAACCCAAACCTACGAGCAGTACTTC. This translates into CASRALTQTYEQYF.

V and J are TRBV27 and TRBJ2-1; D possibly corresponds to TRBD2 (6 bases). Trimming stripped 2 bases from V and 0 bases from J, with 8 bases between. The CDR3 covers 15 residues. Germline CDR1 MNHEY, CDR2 SMNVEV (reference sequence). The CDR3 DNA is TGTGCCAGCAGTTTAGGCGGGACCTCCTACAATGAGCAGTTCTTC. It codes for CASSLGGTSYNEQFF.

This chain uses TRBV27 with TRBJ1-5; 9 bases align to TRBD1. CDR3 length: 15 residues. V shed 6 bases, J shed 7 bases, and the junction held 10 bases outside the gene matches. Germline V gene data show CDR1 as MNHEY and CDR2 as SMNVEV (reference sequence). The CDR3 DNA sequence: TGTGCCAGCAGCCCGACAGGGGGAGGGTGGCAGCCCCAGCATTTT. It codes for CASSPTGGGWQPQHF.

This clone was picked up a small number of times. The rearrangement joins TRBV5-1 to TRBJ1-5; D remains unclear. Trimming took 0 bases from V and 3 from J, leaving 7 bases between them. Germline V lookup: CDR1 SGHRS, CDR2 YFSETQ. The length of the CDR3 is 14 residues. CDR3 sequence: CASSLGGTNQPQHF. CDR3 coding DNA: TGCGCCAGCAGCTTGGGAGGTACCAATCAGCCCCAGCATTTT. The complete variable domain, with remaining parts taken from reference TRBV5-1 and TRBJ1-5, reads KAGVTQTPRYLIKTRGQQVTLSCSPISGHRSVSWYQQTPGQGLQFLFEYFSETQRNKGNFPGRFSGRQFSNSRSEMNVSTLELGDSALYLCASSLGGTNQPQHFGDGTRLSIL.

This clone turned up a few times. The V call is TRBV10-1, the J call TRBJ2-1; 8 nucleotides match TRBD1. This CDR3 is built from 16 residues. Germline CDR1 WNHNN, CDR2 SYGVQD (reference sequence). Trimming removed 6 bases from V and 8 bases from J; junction bases left unmatched: 15. CDR3 residues: CASSFSGTGKGDEQFF. CDR3 nucleotides: TGCGCCAGCAGCTTTTCCGGGACAGGAAAGGGGGATGAGCAGTTCTTC.

J is TRBJ2-3 and V is TRBV21-1; the tabulated D call, TRBD2, remains unverified against the DNA. TRBV21-1 is labeled a pseudogene. CDR3 length: 13 residues. The CDR3 bases are TGTGCCAGCATAGCGGGGGGGTCAGATACGCAGTATTTT. Its translation: CASIAGGSDTQYF.

The chain links TRBV25-1 to TRBJ2-5; TRBD2 matches at 12 bases. Germline V gene sequence: CDR1 MGHDK, CDR2 SYGVNS. Germline trimming cut 4 bases from V and 1 base from J; bases unmatched to any gene: 10. The CDR3 length is 18 residues. CDR3 bases: TGTGCCAGCAGTGGACGCCCTCGGACTAGCGGGGCCCAAGAGACCCAGTACTTC. This gives the protein CASSGRPRTSGAQETQYF.

The V call is TRBV7-8, the J call TRBJ1-5; no definite D call. CDR1 is SGHVS and CDR2 is FQNEAQ in the germline V gene. V was cut by 5 bases and J by 7 bases, with 12 bases left in between. The length of the CDR3 is 13 residues. CDR3 coding DNA: TGTGCCAGCAGCCGAATAGCGGGCCAGCCCCAGCATTTT. Translated, it gives CASSRIAGQPQHF.